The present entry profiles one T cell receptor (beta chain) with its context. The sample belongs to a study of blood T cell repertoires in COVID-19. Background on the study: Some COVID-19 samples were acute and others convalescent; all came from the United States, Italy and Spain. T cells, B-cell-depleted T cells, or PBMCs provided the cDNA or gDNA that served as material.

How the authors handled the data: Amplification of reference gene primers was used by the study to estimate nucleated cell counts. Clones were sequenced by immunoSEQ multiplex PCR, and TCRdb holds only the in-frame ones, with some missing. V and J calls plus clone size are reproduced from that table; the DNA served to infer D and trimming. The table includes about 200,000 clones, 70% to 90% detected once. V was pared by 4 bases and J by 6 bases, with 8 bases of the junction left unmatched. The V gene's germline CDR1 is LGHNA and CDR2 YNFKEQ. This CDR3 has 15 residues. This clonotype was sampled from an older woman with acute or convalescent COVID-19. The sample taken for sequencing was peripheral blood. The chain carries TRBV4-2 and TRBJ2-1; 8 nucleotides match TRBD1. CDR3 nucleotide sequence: TGTGCCAGCAGCCTCAGGACAGGGACGGCCAATGAGCAGTTCTTC. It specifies CASSLRTGTANEQFF.